This T cell receptor (beta chain) came from a study of T cells after yellow fever vaccination. CDR1 and CDR2 (germline): LGHNA, YNFKEQ. The CDR3 sequence is 15 residues long. With V trimmed by 0 bases and J by 2 bases, 1 base remained unmatched. TCRdb ran MiXCR on the 5' RACE reads and lists one entry per CDR3 protein. The data hold fewer than 400,000 distinct CDR3 sequences, with around a tenth observed a single time. Material: CD4+ T cells sorted from PBMCs, obtained 45 days after the yellow fever booster vaccination. V and J are TRBV4-2 and TRBJ2-7; TRBD1 matches at 10 bases. The receptor's source is a man younger than 35 who received the YFV17D yellow fever vaccine. The CDR3 protein is CASSQDGTGAYEQYV. As DNA, the CDR3 is TGTGCCAGCAGCCAAGATGGGACAGGGGCCTACGAGCAGTACGTC.